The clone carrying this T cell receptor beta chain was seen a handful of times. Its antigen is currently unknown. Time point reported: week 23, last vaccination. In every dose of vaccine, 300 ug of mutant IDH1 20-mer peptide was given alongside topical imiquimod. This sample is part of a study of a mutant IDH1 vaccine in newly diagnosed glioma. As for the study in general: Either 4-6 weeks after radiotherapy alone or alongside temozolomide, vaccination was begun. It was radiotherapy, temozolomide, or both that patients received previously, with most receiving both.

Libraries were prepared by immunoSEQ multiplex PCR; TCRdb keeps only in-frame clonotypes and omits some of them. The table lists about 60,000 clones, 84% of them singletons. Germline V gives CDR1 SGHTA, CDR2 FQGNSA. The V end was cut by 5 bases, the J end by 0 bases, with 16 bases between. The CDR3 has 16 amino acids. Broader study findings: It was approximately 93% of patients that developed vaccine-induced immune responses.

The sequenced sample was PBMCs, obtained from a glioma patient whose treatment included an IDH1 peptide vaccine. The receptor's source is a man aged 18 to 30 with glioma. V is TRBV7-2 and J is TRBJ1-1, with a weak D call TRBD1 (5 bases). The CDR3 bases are TGTGCCAGCAGCCGACCGGGACGGGGGATGAACACTGAAGCTTTCTTT. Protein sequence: CASSRPGRGMNTEAFF.